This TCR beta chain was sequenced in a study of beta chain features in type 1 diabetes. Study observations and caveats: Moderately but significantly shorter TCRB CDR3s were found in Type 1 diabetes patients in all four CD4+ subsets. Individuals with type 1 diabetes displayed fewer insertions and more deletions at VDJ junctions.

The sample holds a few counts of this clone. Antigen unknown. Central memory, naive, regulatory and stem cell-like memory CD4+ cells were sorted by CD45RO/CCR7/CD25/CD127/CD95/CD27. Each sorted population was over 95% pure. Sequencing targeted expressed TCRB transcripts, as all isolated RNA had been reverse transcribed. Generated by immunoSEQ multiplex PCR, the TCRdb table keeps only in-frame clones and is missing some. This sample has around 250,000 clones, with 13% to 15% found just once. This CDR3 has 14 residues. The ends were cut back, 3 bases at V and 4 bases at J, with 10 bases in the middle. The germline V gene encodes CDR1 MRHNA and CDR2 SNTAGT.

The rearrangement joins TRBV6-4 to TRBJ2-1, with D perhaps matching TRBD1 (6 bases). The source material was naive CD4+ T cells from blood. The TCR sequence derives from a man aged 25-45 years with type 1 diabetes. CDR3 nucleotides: TGTGCCAGCAGTGAGGGGGCAGGGTACAATGAGCAGTTCTTC. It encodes CASSEGAGYNEQFF.